This TCR beta chain was recorded in a study of glioma-infiltrating T cells after dendritic cell vaccination. Study context: Dendritic cell vaccination trial patients had either newly diagnosed or recurrent glioblastoma.

The length of the CDR3 is 12 amino acids, counting both ends. Looked up from germline, CDR1 is SGHVS and CDR2 is FNYEAQ. Profiled with immunoSEQ multiplex PCR; TCRdb holds only in-frame clones, not every one. Of roughly 100,000 clones in the sample, around 90% were seen once. Regarding time point: after dendritic cell vaccination, including at tumor progression/relapse. Study results and caveats: Higher pretreatment TIL content predicted longer progression-free time and survival.

Concerning this clone: What it binds is not known. In this CDR3 the conserved last residue, phenylalanine or tryptophan, is missing, so a read error is likely. The limits of the CDR3 on the DNA are not certain, so only TCRdb's listed CDR3 is given.

This material consisted of blood, taken after dendritic cell vaccination. This TCR derives from a human donor with glioblastoma. The genes are TRBV7-6 and TRBJ1-2. CDR3 in amino acids: CASSLVRCGGGL.